The rows below give T cell receptor beta chains drawn from one sample of a study of beta chain features in type 1 diabetes. Sequencing used immunoSEQ multiplex PCR; TCRdb keeps in-frame clones, though not all of them. The sample includes a few hundred thousand clones, over 8.5% of them seen just once. The sequenced sample was central memory CD4+ T cells from blood. These receptors originate from a man aged 30-40 years with type 1 diabetes. CDR3s include the opening cysteine and the closing phenylalanine or tryptophan. D genes are given only for firm matches. Size is stated for part of the rows, as once, few or many counts, or as a class when the clone is expanded.

j_call v_call clone_size d_call cdr3_aa cdr3_nt
TRBJ1-5 TRBV28 few - CASSLPPSGTQHF TGTGCCAGCAGTTTACCACCTTCAGGGACCCAGCATTTT
TRBJ2-5 TRBV7-9 few TRBD1 CASSLEWDRGTQYF TGTGCCAGCAGCTTAGAGTGGGACAGGGGAACCCAGTACTTC
TRBJ2-7 TRBV6-5 - TRBD2 CASSYGAASGNYEQYF TGTGCCAGCAGTTACGGGGCGGCTAGCGGTAACTACGAGCAGTACTTC
TRBJ2-7 TRBV5-1 few - CASSWGAATYEQYF TGCGCCAGCAGCTGGGGGGCAGCGACCTACGAGCAGTACTTC
TRBJ2-5 TRBV5-4 - - CASSQDRRQETQYF TGCGCCAGCAGCCAAGATCGGCGCCAGGAGACCCAGTACTTC
TRBJ2-1 TRBV5-1 few TRBD1 CASSSGQGSYNEQFF TGCGCCAGCAGCTCAGGACAGGGTTCCTACAATGAGCAGTTCTTC
TRBJ2-7 TRBV28 - - CASSSQYRRYF TGTGCCAGCAGTTCACAATACAGGCGGTACTTC
TRBJ1-5 TRBV19 few - CASSIDPQPNQPQHF TGTGCCAGTAGTATAGATCCGCAGCCTAATCAGCCCCAGCATTTT
TRBJ2-3 TRBV27 many - CASSPGSDTQYF TGTGCCAGCAGTCCCGGGAGTGATACGCAGTATTTT
TRBJ2-7 TRBV2 many TRBD2 CASSRTSGSYEQYF TGTGCCAGCAGCAGGACTAGCGGCTCCTACGAGCAGTACTTC
TRBJ2-1 TRBV10-3 many TRBD2 CAISAPGGEQQFF TGTGCCATCAGTGCTCCCGGGGGGGAGCAGCAGTTCTTC
TRBJ1-2 TRBV4-3 - - CASSQDRGGPGYTF TGCGCCAGCAGCCAAGATAGGGGAGGTCCTGGCTACACCTTC
TRBJ2-7 TRBV7-6 - - CASSLEAPYEQYF TGTGCCAGCAGCTTAGAAGCCCCCTACGAGCAGTACTTC
TRBJ2-7 TRBV7-2 - TRBD1 CASSTDRGYEQYF TGTGCCAGCAGCACGGACAGGGGCTACGAGCAGTACTTC
TRBJ2-1 TRBV10-3 few - CASNQPGSYNEQFF TGTGCCAGCAACCAGCCCGGGAGCTACAATGAGCAGTTCTTC
TRBJ2-7 TRBV5-1 - - CASRFGENEQYF TGCGCCAGCAGATTCGGGGAAAACGAGCAGTACTTC
TRBJ2-2 TRBV9 - - CASSVEHTGELFF TGTGCCAGCAGCGTAGAACACACCGGGGAGCTGTTTTTT
TRBJ1-2 TRBV27 - - CASSPWGVDYGYTF TGTGCCAGCAGTCCCTGGGGGGTCGACTATGGCTACACCTTC
TRBJ1-4 TRBV28 - - CASLPGDNTATNEKLFF TGTGCCAGCCTTCCTGGGGACAATACTGCAACTAATGAAAAACTGTTTTTT
TRBJ1-5 TRBV18 few TRBD1 CASSPGTADQPQHF TGTGCCAGCTCACCCGGGACAGCAGATCAGCCCCAGCATTTT
TRBJ2-6 TRBV25-1 - TRBD1 CASTWTGGSNVLTF TGTGCCAGCACGTGGACAGGGGGCTCCAACGTCCTGACTTTC
TRBJ2-3 TRBV7-9 few TRBD1 CASSSDRGLGDTQYF TGTGCCAGCAGCTCCGACAGGGGGCTTGGAGATACGCAGTATTTT
TRBJ2-2 TRBV5-4 - - CASSQDRRANTGELFF TGTGCCAGCAGCCAAGATAGAAGAGCGAACACCGGGGAGCTGTTTTTT
TRBJ2-7 TRBV28 few TRBD1 CASSTGGASYEQYF TGTGCCAGCAGTACAGGGGGCGCTTCCTACGAGCAGTACTTC
TRBJ1-4 TRBV5-4 - TRBD1 CASSRRGTGNEKLFF TGCGCCAGCAGCCGCCGAGGGACAGGGAATGAAAAACTGTTTTTT
TRBJ2-2 TRBV28 few - CASTPGRVRELFF TGTGCCAGCACCCCCGGACGGGTCAGGGAGCTGTTTTTT
TRBJ2-2 TRBV9 - - CASSVGLPSNTGELFF TGTGCCAGCAGCGTAGGACTTCCTTCGAACACCGGGGAGCTGTTTTTT
TRBJ1-2 TRBV28 few - CASSSAKKRTYGYTF TGTGCCAGCAGTTCCGCAAAAAAGAGGACCTATGGCTACACCTTC
TRBJ2-3 TRBV28 - - CASSLYRRLSQDTQYF TGTGCCAGCAGTTTATATCGCAGACTTTCACAAGATACGCAGTATTTT
TRBJ2-3 TRBV5-4 few TRBD2 CASSLSGRRGDTQYF TGTGCCAGCAGTCTAAGCGGGAGGCGGGGAGATACGCAGTATTTT
TRBJ1-2 TRBV9 few - CASSVQGEGYGYTF TGTGCCAGCAGCGTCCAGGGTGAGGGGTATGGCTACACCTTC
TRBJ1-2 TRBV28 - TRBD1 CASSPQGEGYTF TGTGCCAGCAGTCCCCAGGGGGAAGGCTACACCTTC
TRBJ2-5 TRBV14 - - CASSQAVGGRTETQYF TGTGCCAGCAGCCAAGCTGTTGGGGGGCGGACTGAGACCCAGTACTTC
TRBJ1-2 TRBV6-5 - TRBD1 CASSLGQGSGYTF TGTGCCAGCAGTCTGGGACAGGGAAGTGGCTACACCTTC
TRBJ2-3 TRBV7-2 - TRBD1 CASTPGTGVATDTQYF TGTGCCAGCACCCCAGGAACAGGGGTCGCGACAGATACGCAGTATTTT
TRBJ2-5 TRBV11-3 - TRBD1 CASSMGQGGETQYF TGTGCCAGCAGCATGGGACAGGGCGGCGAGACCCAGTACTTC
TRBJ1-3 TRBV18 few - CASSPQIGRSSGNTIYF TGTGCCAGCTCACCGCAAATTGGGAGGAGCTCTGGAAACACCATATATTTT
TRBJ2-1 TRBV5-1 - TRBD1 CASSLEGAAFF TGCGCCAGCAGCTTGGAGGGGGCGGCGTTCTTC
TRBJ1-2 TRBV28 - - CASSPPPGVPSYTF TGTGCCAGCAGTCCCCCCCCCGGGGTCCCCAGCTACACCTTC
TRBJ2-1 TRBV5-1 - TRBD2 CASSLAASGGYNEQFF TGCGCCAGCAGCTTGGCGGCTAGCGGGGGCTACAATGAGCAGTTCTTC
TRBJ1-1 TRBV5-1 - TRBD1 CASSLEAGGLNTEAFF TGCGCCAGCAGCTTGGAGGCAGGGGGGTTGAACACTGAAGCTTTCTTT
TRBJ1-5 TRBV18 - - CASSPPVQPQHF TGTGCCAGCTCACCCCCTGTGCAACCCCAGCATTTT
TRBJ1-4 TRBV27 few TRBD1 CASSNSPGQGGEKLFF TGTGCCAGCAGTAACTCGCCGGGACAGGGAGGTGAAAAACTGTTTTTT
TRBJ2-7 TRBV4-3 - - CASSQAGGGTSGYEQYF TGCGCCAGCAGCCAAGCAGGGGGGGGCACCTCGGGATACGAGCAGTACTTC
TRBJ1-4 TRBV25-1 few - CASSESRGTEKLFF TGTGCCAGCAGTGAATCGAGGGGAACTGAAAAACTGTTTTTT
TRBJ2-2 TRBV7-2 - - CASSLFGGTNTGELFF TGTGCCAGCAGCTTATTTGGCGGGACGAACACCGGGGAGCTGTTTTTT
TRBJ1-4 TRBV7-9 - - CASSIRSGINEKLFF TGTGCCAGCAGCATTAGGTCGGGGATCAATGAAAAACTGTTTTTT